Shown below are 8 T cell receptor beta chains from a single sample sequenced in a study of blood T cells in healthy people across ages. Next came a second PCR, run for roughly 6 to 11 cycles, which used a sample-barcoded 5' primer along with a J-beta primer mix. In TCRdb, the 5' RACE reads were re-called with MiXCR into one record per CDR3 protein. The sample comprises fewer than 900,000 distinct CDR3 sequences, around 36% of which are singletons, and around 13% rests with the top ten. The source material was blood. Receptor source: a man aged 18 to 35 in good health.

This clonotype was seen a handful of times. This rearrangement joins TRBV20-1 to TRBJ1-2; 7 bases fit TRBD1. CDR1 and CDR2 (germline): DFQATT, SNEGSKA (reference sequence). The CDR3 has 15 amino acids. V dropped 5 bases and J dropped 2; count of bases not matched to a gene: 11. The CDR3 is CSASTDRVGNYGYTF. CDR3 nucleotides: TGCAGTGCTTCGACTGACAGGGTAGGGAACTATGGCTACACCTTC.

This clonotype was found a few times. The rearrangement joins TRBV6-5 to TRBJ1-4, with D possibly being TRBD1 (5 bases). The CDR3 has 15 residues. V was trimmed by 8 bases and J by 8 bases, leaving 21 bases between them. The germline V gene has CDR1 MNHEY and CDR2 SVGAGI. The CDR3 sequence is CASSKAQGQREKLFF. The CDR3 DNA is TGTGCCAGCTCAAAAGCACAAGGACAACGAGAAAAACTGTTTTTT.

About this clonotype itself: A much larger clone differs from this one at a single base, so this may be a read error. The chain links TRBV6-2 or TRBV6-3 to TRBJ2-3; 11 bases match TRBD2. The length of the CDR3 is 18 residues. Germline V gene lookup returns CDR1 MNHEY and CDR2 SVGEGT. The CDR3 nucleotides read TGTGCCAGCAGTTACGTCCCTCTACTAGCGGGGGTCACAGATACGCGGTATTTT. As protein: CASSYVPLLAGVTDTRYF.

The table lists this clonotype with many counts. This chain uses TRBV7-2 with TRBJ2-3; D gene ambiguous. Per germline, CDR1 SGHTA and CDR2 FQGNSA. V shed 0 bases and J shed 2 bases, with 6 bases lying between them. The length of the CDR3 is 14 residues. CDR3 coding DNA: TGTGCCAGCAGCTTAGCCCCGGACACAGATACGCAGTATTTT. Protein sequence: CASSLAPDTDTQYF.

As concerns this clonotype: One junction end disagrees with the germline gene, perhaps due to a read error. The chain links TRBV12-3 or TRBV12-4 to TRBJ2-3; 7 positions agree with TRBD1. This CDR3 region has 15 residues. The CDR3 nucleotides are TGTGCCAGCAGTTCCGGACAGGTGAGCGCAGATATGCAGTATTTT. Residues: CASSSGQVSADMQYF.

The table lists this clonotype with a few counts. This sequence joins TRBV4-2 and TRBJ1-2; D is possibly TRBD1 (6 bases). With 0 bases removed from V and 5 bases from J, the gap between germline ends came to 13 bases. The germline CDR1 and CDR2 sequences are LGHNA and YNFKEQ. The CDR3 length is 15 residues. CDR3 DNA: TGTGCCAGCAGCCAAGAATCCCGGGACACATATGGCTACACCTTC. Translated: CASSQESRDTYGYTF.

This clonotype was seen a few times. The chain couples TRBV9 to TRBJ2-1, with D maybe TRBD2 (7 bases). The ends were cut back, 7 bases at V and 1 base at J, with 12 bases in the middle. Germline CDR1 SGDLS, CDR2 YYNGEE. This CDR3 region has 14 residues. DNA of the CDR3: TGTGCCAGCGGGGGGGGCAGGTCCTACAATGAGCAGTTCTTC. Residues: CASGGGRSYNEQFF.

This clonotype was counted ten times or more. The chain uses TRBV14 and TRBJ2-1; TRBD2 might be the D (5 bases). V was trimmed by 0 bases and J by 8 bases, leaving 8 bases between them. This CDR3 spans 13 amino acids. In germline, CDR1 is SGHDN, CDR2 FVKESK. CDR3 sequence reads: CASSQDLEDEQFF. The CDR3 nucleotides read TGTGCCAGCAGCCAAGATTTGGAGGATGAGCAGTTCTTC.